The 26 T cell receptor beta chains below were found in one sample sequenced in a study of blood T cell repertoires in COVID-19. Using immunoSEQ multiplex PCR, the repertoire was profiled, and TCRdb retains in-frame clones only, with some absent. Among more than 40,000 clones listed, around nine tenths were seen once. The specimen sequenced was peripheral blood. The receptors were sampled from a man in his sixties or seventies with acute or convalescent COVID-19.

The sample holds one count of this clone. This CDR3 reads CASSSSEQGYEQYF. CDR3 DNA: TGTGCCAGCAGTTCCTCCGAACAGGGCTACGAGCAGTACTTC. The V gene is TRBV6-6, the J gene TRBJ2-7; possibly TRBD1 for D (6 bases). The CDR3 has 14 residues. Germline CDR1 reads MNHNY; CDR2 reads SVGAGI (reference sequence). Trimming removed 4 bases from V and 3 bases from J, with 13 bases in between.

This clone was recorded once. The V call is TRBV2, the J call TRBJ1-5; unclear D gene. There are 15 residues in the CDR3. Germline values: CDR1 SNHLY, CDR2 FYNNEI. The V gene lost 3 bases and the J gene lost 6 bases, with 15 bases spanning the gap. Here the CDR3 DNA reads TGTGCCAGCAGTGATGAGGGAAAAGTAGGTCAGCCCCAGCATTTT. Translating gives CASSDEGKVGQPQHF.

The chain combines TRBV7-8 with TRBJ2-7; 11 bases align to TRBD2. This CDR3 has 16 amino acids. Per the germline V gene, CDR1 is SGHVS and CDR2 is FQNEAQ. Unmatched junction bases numbered 8, after V lost 5 bases and J lost 2 bases. The CDR3 loop reads CASSQMGLAVPYEQYF. In DNA form, the CDR3 reads TGTGCCAGCAGCCAAATGGGACTAGCGGTTCCCTACGAGCAGTACTTC.

A single count supports this clone. The chain has TRBV27 and TRBJ2-7; D possibly corresponds to TRBD1 (6 bases). Germline values: CDR1 MNHEY, CDR2 SMNVEV (reference sequence). Trimming cost V 5 bases and J 3 bases, with 17 bases left between them. This CDR3 is built from 15 residues. As DNA, the CDR3 is TGTGCCAGCAGTCTCGGCCAGGGGACGGGCTACGAGCAGTACTTC. Translation: CASSLGQGTGYEQYF.

CDR3 bases: TGTGCCAGCAGCTTCGGACAGGGCCGCTCTGGAAACACCATATATTTT. Its protein product is CASSFGQGRSGNTIYF. This chain uses TRBV11-1 with TRBJ1-3; 8 bases map to TRBD1. There are 16 residues in the CDR3. The junction had 4 bases not matched to a gene; V was cut back by 3 bases and J by 0 bases. Germline loops: CDR1 SGHAT, CDR2 FQDESV (reference sequence).

This clone was counted once. The chain has TRBV2 and TRBJ1-1, with D perhaps TRBD1 (6 bases). V lost 8 bases, J lost 0 bases, and 13 bases lay in between. CDR1 and CDR2 (germline): SNHLY, FYNNEI. This CDR3 region has 14 residues. For the CDR3, the DNA is TGTGCCAGCCGAGAGACAGGAATGAACACTGAAGCTTTCTTT. Protein product: CASRETGMNTEAFF.

CDR3 in DNA: TGTGCCAGCAGCCCCTCCCCCGGGACTAGCGGGAACACAGATACGCAGTATTTT. Translated: CASSPSPGTSGNTDTQYF. The chain combines TRBV5-4 with TRBJ2-3; 13 bases are shared with TRBD2. The germline V gene has CDR1 SGHNT and CDR2 YYREEE (reference sequence). The junction had 10 bases not matched to a gene; V was cut back by 4 bases and J by 2 bases. The CDR3 consists of 18 residues.

The J gene is TRBJ1-5, the V gene TRBV19, with D uncertain. There are 11 residues in the CDR3. Germline V gene data show CDR1 as LNHDA and CDR2 as SQIVND (reference sequence). V dropped 8 bases and J dropped 1 base, with 3 bases sitting between them. CDR3 in DNA: TGTGCCAGTGGCAGCAATCAGCCCCAGCATTTT. Its protein product is CASGSNQPQHF.

The chain is built from TRBV7-2 and TRBJ1-4; 7 nucleotides match TRBD1. This CDR3 is built from 14 residues. The germline V gene has CDR1 SGHTA and CDR2 FQGNSA. With V trimmed by 3 bases and J by 6 bases, 4 bases remained unmatched. The CDR3 DNA follows: TGTGCCAGCAGCTTCGGGACAGCTTATGAAAAACTGTTTTTT. Residues: CASSFGTAYEKLFF.

The genes are TRBV27 and TRBJ2-1; 10 positions agree with TRBD1. CDR1 and CDR2 (germline): MNHEY, SMNVEV (reference sequence). CDR3 length: 15 amino acids. V was pared by 5 bases and J by 3 bases, with 4 bases of the junction left unmatched. The CDR3 loop is CASSVGQGIYNEQFF. CDR3 DNA: TGTGCCAGCAGTGTGGGACAGGGGATCTACAATGAGCAGTTCTTC.

The chain links TRBV2 to TRBJ1-1; 7 nucleotides align to TRBD1. The trim removed 6 bases at V and 2 bases at J, leaving 9 bases unmatched. The CDR3 runs 15 residues. Per the germline V gene, CDR1 is SNHLY and CDR2 is FYNNEI. The CDR3 nucleotides read TGTGCCAGCAGGAAAAGGGGGCAACTTAACACTGAAGCTTTCTTT. Protein product: CASRKRGQLNTEAFF.

This chain joins TRBV5-4 and TRBJ2-5; 12 bases line up with TRBD1. In germline, CDR1 is SGHNT, CDR2 YYREEE (reference sequence). The CDR3 length is 16 residues. Trimming at V came to 3 bases and at J to 4 bases, leaving 7 bases not matched to a gene. CDR3 region: CASSSTGTGGGETQYF. DNA for the CDR3: TGTGCCAGCAGCTCAACCGGGACAGGGGGCGGAGAGACCCAGTACTTC.

This chain links TRBV3-1 (or the pseudogene TRBV3-2) with TRBJ2-7, with 8 bases identical to TRBD1. The CDR3 extends over 15 amino acids. Germline V gene sequence: CDR1 LGHDT, CDR2 YNNKEL (reference sequence). V lost 4 bases and J lost 7; bases outside the gene matches: 12. For the CDR3, the DNA is TGTGCCAGCAGCCCGAGGGCAGGGGGCGCGGCGGAGCAGTACTTC. As protein: CASSPRAGGAAEQYF.

The chain employs TRBV3-1 (or the pseudogene TRBV3-2) and TRBJ2-3, with a weak D call TRBD2 (6 bases). Trimming removed 0 bases from V and 4 bases from J, with 20 bases in between. Germline CDR1 LGHDT, CDR2 YNNKEL (reference sequence). The CDR3 is 18 amino acids. The CDR3 region has the DNA TGTGCCAGCAGCCAAGATCCAGTTACGGCTAGCGAAGCAGATACGCAGTATTTT. It codes for CASSQDPVTASEADTQYF.

The chain is built from TRBV12-5 and TRBJ2-6; possible D gene TRBD1, 5 bases. Germline V gene lookup returns CDR1 LGHNT and CDR2 FRNRAP. V lost 2 bases and J lost 2, with 10 bases in between. The CDR3 sequence is 16 residues long. The CDR3 nucleotides are TGTGCTAGTGGTTTGAGTGGGGCAGCTGGGGCCAACGTCCTGACTTTC. This sequence encodes CASGLSGAAGANVLTF.

The V call is TRBV4-1, the J call TRBJ1-3; D is unresolved. Germline V lookup: CDR1 MGHRA, CDR2 YSYEKL. The CDR3 has 16 residues. V gave up 4 bases and J gave up 0 bases, with 13 bases separating them. This chain's CDR3 is CASSPGRALSGNTIYF. CDR3 coding DNA: TGCGCCAGCAGCCCGGGGAGGGCCCTCTCTGGAAACACCATATATTTT.

The chain couples TRBV23-1 to TRBJ2-2; D is uncertain. TRBV23-1 is treated as an ORF (open reading frame) with a function not yet certain. The ends were cut back, 3 bases at V and 0 bases at J, with 11 bases in the middle. The length of the CDR3 is 16 residues. Here the CDR3 DNA reads TGCGCCAGCAGTCACTTCAGAAATTCGAACACCGGGGAGCTGTTTTTT. Encoded protein: CASSHFRNSNTGELFF.

V is TRBV11-2 and J is TRBJ2-7; TRBD1 is a possible D gene (6 bases). The germline V and J ends were trimmed by 0 bases and 11 bases, with 17 bases remaining between them. This CDR3 has 14 residues. From germline, CDR1 is SGHAT and CDR2 FQNNGV. The chain's CDR3 is CASSLDNYRVLKYF. CDR3 coding DNA: TGTGCCAGCAGCTTAGACAACTACAGGGTTCTAAAGTACTTC.

The chain links TRBV6-1 to TRBJ1-5; 7 positions agree with TRBD1. Germline V gives CDR1 MNHNS, CDR2 SASEGT. The J segment lost 4 bases and the V segment lost 1 base, leaving 7 bases of the junction unmatched. The CDR3 sequence is 16 residues long. The CDR3 sequence: CASSEDRTGYNQPQHF. The CDR3 nucleotides read TGTGCCAGCAGTGAAGACAGGACAGGATATAATCAGCCCCAGCATTTT.

V usage is TRBV28 and J usage is TRBJ1-1; possibly TRBD1 for D (5 bases). This CDR3 comprises 17 residues. V dropped 5 bases and J dropped 1 base, with 20 bases sitting between them. The germline CDR1 and CDR2 sequences are MDHEN and SYDVKM. CDR3 DNA: TGTGCCAGCAGTGACCCGAGGGCGCTGGGGGGGAACACTGAAGCTTTCTTT. Its protein is CASSDPRALGGNTEAFF.

V usage is TRBV5-4 and J usage is TRBJ2-5, with 10 bases that match TRBD2. V dropped 2 bases and J dropped 5; count of bases not matched to a gene: 3. This CDR3 comprises 14 residues. CDR1 and CDR2 (germline): SGHNT, YYREEE (reference sequence). CDR3 amino acids: CASSLAGGPETQYF. CDR3 sequence (DNA): TGTGCCAGCAGCTTAGCGGGGGGGCCCGAGACCCAGTACTTC.

The rearrangement joins TRBV30 to TRBJ2-2; D remains unclear. The CDR3 runs 14 residues. Trimming shortened V by 0 bases and J by 1 base, and 6 bases separated the two germline ends. Looked up from germline, CDR1 is GTSNPN and CDR2 is SVGIG (reference sequence). The CDR3 sequence: CAWSVYRNTGELFF. The CDR3 DNA is TGTGCCTGGAGTGTATATAGGAACACCGGGGAGCTGTTTTTT.

The chain links TRBV19 to TRBJ1-5; D possibly corresponds to TRBD1 (6 bases). Trimming left V 4 bases short and J 8 bases short, with 12 bases between. Germline V gives CDR1 LNHDA, CDR2 SQIVND (reference sequence). This CDR3 comprises 13 residues. CDR3 in amino acids: CASSRTGLEPQHF. The CDR3 coding sequence is TGTGCCAGTAGTAGAACAGGGTTGGAGCCCCAGCATTTT.

This chain connects TRBV6-5 to TRBJ1-5; D ambiguous. Trimming pared 7 bases from V and 4 bases from J, leaving 11 bases between. CDR1 and CDR2 (germline): MNHEY, SVGAGI. CDR3 size: 13 residues. This chain's CDR3 is CASKAGLNQPQHF. DNA of the CDR3: TGTGCCAGCAAAGCAGGTCTAAATCAGCCCCAGCATTTT.

V usage is TRBV27 and J usage is TRBJ2-3, with 7 bases that match TRBD1. The junction had 5 bases not matched to a gene; V was cut back by 3 bases and J by 5 bases. This CDR3 spans 14 amino acids. The germline gives CDR1 MNHEY, CDR2 SMNVEV (reference sequence). The CDR3 DNA is TGTGCCAGCAGTTTTCAGGCAGGGGGAGATACGCAGTATTTT. It encodes CASSFQAGGDTQYF.

The genes are TRBV6-6 and TRBJ1-6; 8 bases agree with TRBD1. Trimming cost V 8 bases and J 7 bases; bases outside gene matches: 4. Germline CDR1 reads MNHNY; CDR2 reads SVGAGI (reference sequence). The CDR3 consists of 13 residues. Written as DNA, the CDR3 is TGTGCCAGCGTGGGACAGGAAAATTCACCCCTCCACTTT. This encodes CASVGQENSPLHF.